The clone carrying this TCR beta chain was detected only a few times. Its target is unknown. These data belong to a study of cytomegalovirus exposure and HLA in healthy donors. PCR amplification relied on 60 Vbeta primers (plus 13 Jbeta primers). Measured with immunoSEQ multiplex PCR; TCRdb has only the in-frame clones, and not every one. The repertoire has approximately 200,000 clones, less than 85% of them found once; the top ten carry under 2%. Overall study results and limits: Three CMV-associated chains proved CMV antigen-specific in vitro.

The sequence was obtained from a girl aged 10 to 17 in good health and CMV-seropositive. The specimen was PBMCs.

CDR3 nucleotide sequence: TGTGCCAGCTCAACTAGCGGGGCCTTTAGCACAGATACGCAGTATTTT. Protein product: CASSTSGAFSTDTQYF. V gene TRBV13 combines with J gene TRBJ2-3; TRBD2 matches at 10 bases. CDR3 size: 16 residues. After removal of 8 bases from V and 0 bases from J, the junction contained 8 bases not matched to a gene. Germline values: CDR1 PRHDT, CDR2 FYEKMQ (reference sequence).